Below are 32 T cell receptor beta chains sequenced from a single sample in a study of T cell changes during pregnancy in multiple sclerosis. Assay: immunoSEQ multiplex PCR; the TCRdb copy retains only in-frame clones and omits some. The sample consists of around 50,000 clones, roughly 90% of them appearing once. This sample comprised CD4+ T cells from peripheral blood mononuclear cells, obtained after pregnancy. Receptor source: a female donor in good health, enrolled as a control in a pregnancy study.

A single count supports this clone. The V gene is TRBV19, the J gene TRBJ2-3; TRBD2 matches 10 bases. V lost 3 bases and J lost 0; bases outside the gene matches: 6. The CDR3 has 17 amino acids. Looked up from germline, CDR1 is LNHDA and CDR2 is SQIVND (reference sequence). CDR3 nucleotide sequence: TGTGCCAGTAGTATCCTCGGGACTAGCGTTAGCACAGATACGCAGTATTTT. Residues: CASSILGTSVSTDTQYF.

V gene TRBV22-1 combines with J gene TRBJ2-1; the table's TRBD2 call for D was not verified on the DNA. TRBV22-1 is a known pseudogene. The CDR3 consists of 11 residues. The CDR3 nucleotides are TGTCCTGGGAGCGCACGCGATGAGCAGTTCTTC. It yields the protein CPGSARDEQFF.

This chain joins TRBV7-9 and TRBJ1-3; 7 bases fit TRBD1. This CDR3 has 15 residues. V was pared by 5 bases and J by 2 bases, with 6 bases of the junction left unmatched. Germline V CDR1 and CDR2: SEHNR, FQNEAQ (reference sequence). CDR3 sequence: CASSDSTGAGNTIYF. For the CDR3, the DNA is TGTGCCAGCAGCGACTCCACAGGGGCTGGAAACACCATATATTTT.

This chain uses TRBV7-2 with TRBJ2-1; TRBD1 matches 7 bases. The CDR3 covers 15 residues. Germline-derived CDR1 and CDR2 are SGHTA and FQGNSA. V was clipped by 3 bases and J by 0 bases; unmatched bases: 2. The CDR3 coding sequence is TGTGCCAGCAGCTTCGACAGGGCCTCCTACAATGAGCAGTTCTTC. Its translation: CASSFDRASYNEQFF.

This chain joins TRBV9 and TRBJ1-1; 8 bases agree with TRBD1. With V trimmed by 4 bases and J by 2 bases, 4 bases remained unmatched. CDR1 and CDR2 (germline): SGDLS, YYNGEE. The CDR3 is made up of 14 amino acids. The CDR3 DNA follows: TGTGCCAGCAGCCCACAGGGGGGAAACACTGAAGCTTTCTTT. Translation: CASSPQGGNTEAFF.

The rearrangement joins TRBV28 to TRBJ1-5; TRBD1 is a possible D gene (5 bases). The CDR3 has 16 residues. Germline-derived CDR1 and CDR2 are MDHEN and SYDVKM. V was shortened by 0 bases and J by 0 bases, with 9 bases between the two germline ends. Here the CDR3 reads CASSLWQGNSNQPQHF. CDR3 coding DNA: TGTGCCAGCAGTTTATGGCAGGGCAATAGCAATCAGCCCCAGCATTTT.

The chain links TRBV29-1 to TRBJ1-1; D possibly corresponds to TRBD1 (5 bases). There are 13 residues in the CDR3. Trimming took off 7 bases at V and 3 bases at J, with 15 bases between the two ends. Germline CDR1 and CDR2: SQVTM and ANQGSEA. The CDR3 loop is CSAFGTGDTEAFF. The CDR3 nucleotides read TGCAGCGCCTTTGGGACGGGGGACACTGAAGCTTTCTTT.

The rearrangement uses TRBV12-2 and TRBJ1-1. TRBV12-2 is a known pseudogene. The CDR3 has 11 amino acids. CDR3 amino acids: CASPRGVEAFF. The CDR3 DNA follows: TGTGCAAGTCCCCGGGGGGTTGAAGCTTTCTTT.

V usage is TRBV7-6 and J usage is TRBJ2-2; 10 bases map to TRBD2. Germline CDR1 reads SGHVS; CDR2 reads FNYEAQ. J was trimmed by 4 bases and V by 4 bases; bases with no gene match: 6. CDR3 length equals 16 residues. The CDR3 reads CASSSLAGDLTGELFF. CDR3 sequence (DNA): TGTGCCAGCAGCTCCCTAGCGGGGGACCTCACCGGGGAGCTGTTTTTT. The whole variable domain, filled in from reference TRBV7-6 and TRBJ2-2, reads GAGVSQSPRYKVTKRGQDVALRCDPISGHVSLYWYRQALGQGPEFLTYFNYEAQQDKSGLPNDRFSAERPEGSISTLTIQRTEQRDSAMYRCASSSLAGDLTGELFFGEGSRLTVL.

The J gene is TRBJ2-7, the V gene TRBV28, with 7 bases fitting TRBD2. This CDR3 region has 14 residues. Germline assignment: CDR1 MDHEN and CDR2 SYDVKM. V lost 4 bases, J lost 3 bases, and 6 bases stayed unmatched. The CDR3 sequence: CASSSTSPVYEQYF. Written as DNA, the CDR3 is TGTGCCAGCAGTTCGACTAGCCCTGTCTACGAGCAGTACTTC.

This chain joins TRBV18 and TRBJ1-6; 7 nucleotides match TRBD1. Per germline, CDR1 KGHSH and CDR2 LQKENI. The trim removed 4 bases at V and 6 bases at J, leaving 3 bases unmatched. The CDR3 loop spans 14 amino acids. The CDR3 nucleotides are TGTGCCAGCTCACTCGACAGGGTTAATTCACCCCTCCACTTT. It specifies CASSLDRVNSPLHF.

This chain links TRBV7-2 with TRBJ2-7; TRBD1 matches at 10 bases. Germline V gives CDR1 SGHTA, CDR2 FQGNSA. The CDR3 length is 14 residues. The V gene end was trimmed by 5 bases and the J gene end by 2 bases; junction bases not matched to a gene: 3. The CDR3 loop is CASSPGQGAYEQYF. CDR3 sequence (DNA): TGTGCCAGCAGCCCCGGACAGGGGGCCTACGAGCAGTACTTC. Together with reference TRBV7-2 and TRBJ2-7, the CDR3 gives the full variable domain: GAGVSQSPSNKVTEKGKDVELRCDPISGHTALYWYRQSLGQGLEFLIYFQGNSAPDKSGLPSDRFSAERTGGSVSTLTIQRTQQEDSAVYLCASSPGQGAYEQYFGPGTRLTVT.

This chain joins TRBV4-3 and TRBJ2-2; D uncertain. Germline loops: CDR1 LGHNA, CDR2 YSLEER. V shed 1 base and J shed 6 bases, with 6 bases lying between them. The CDR3 length is 13 residues. In nucleotides, the CDR3 is TGCGCCAGCAGCCAAGTAAGCTCCGGGGAGCTGTTTTTT. Translated, it gives CASSQVSSGELFF.

This sequence joins TRBV6-1 and TRBJ2-5, with D possibly being TRBD1 (6 bases). This CDR3 is built from 15 residues. With 7 bases removed from V and 1 base from J, the gap between germline ends came to 16 bases. Germline CDR1 reads MNHNS; CDR2 reads SASEGT. The CDR3 DNA reads TGTGCCAGCACCGTTTTGACAGGTAGCCAAGAGACCCAGTACTTC. Encoded protein: CASTVLTGSQETQYF.

This clone was detected a few times. The V gene is TRBV7-9, the J gene TRBJ1-6, with TRBD1 identical over 8 bases. Germline V lookup: CDR1 SEHNR, CDR2 FQNEAQ (reference sequence). With V trimmed by 10 bases and J by 7 bases, 6 bases remained unmatched. CDR3 length: 13 amino acids. CDR3 loop: CATRGLVNSPLHF. CDR3 DNA sequence: TGTGCCACCAGGGGGCTGGTGAATTCACCCCTCCACTTT.

This chain uses TRBV5-6 with TRBJ2-4, with a tentative D call TRBD2 (6 bases). The length of the CDR3 is 17 residues. Germline CDR1 is SGHDT and CDR2 is YYEEEE. Trimming took off 4 bases at V and 0 bases at J, with 17 bases between the two ends. For the CDR3, the DNA is TGTGCCAGCAGCATCGGGGTGACTAGTCTAGCCAAAAACATTCAGTACTTC. Its translation is CASSIGVTSLAKNIQYF.

The chain uses TRBV29-1 and TRBJ1-5; possible D gene TRBD1, 5 bases. V was pared by 4 bases and J by 4 bases, with 11 bases between. In germline, CDR1 is SQVTM, CDR2 ANQGSEA. The CDR3 covers 13 residues. This chain's CDR3 is CSVARDENQPQHF. DNA of the CDR3: TGCAGCGTTGCCAGGGATGAAAATCAGCCCCAGCATTTT.

V usage is TRBV19 and J usage is TRBJ1-2, with D possibly matching TRBD1 (6 bases). CDR3 length: 14 residues. CDR1 LNHDA and CDR2 SQIVND come from the germline V gene (reference sequence). Trimming took off 10 bases at V and 4 bases at J, with 19 bases between the two ends. This CDR3 reads CATSLAGRGYGYTF. The CDR3 nucleotides read TGTGCCACCAGCCTGGCAGGCAGGGGCTATGGCTACACCTTC.

The chain uses TRBV7-2 and TRBJ1-1; D unresolved. CDR3 length equals 13 residues. Per the germline V gene, CDR1 is SGHTA and CDR2 is FQGNSA. The ends were cut back, 3 bases at V and 1 base at J, with 6 bases in the middle. The CDR3 here is CASSLLGNTEAFF. The CDR3 nucleotides are TGTGCCAGCAGCTTGCTCGGGAACACTGAAGCTTTCTTT.

The chain recombines TRBV27 with TRBJ1-5, with D possibly being TRBD1 (6 bases). The length of the CDR3 is 13 residues. V was cut by 3 bases and J by 10 bases, with 13 bases left in between. The germline V gene encodes CDR1 MNHEY and CDR2 SMNVEV (reference sequence). CDR3 residues: CASSLNREFPQHF. The CDR3 nucleotides are TGTGCCAGCAGTTTGAACAGGGAATTTCCCCAGCATTTT.

The chain uses TRBV28 and TRBJ2-5; 11 bases align to TRBD1. The CDR3 is 16 residues long. Germline CDR1 is MDHEN and CDR2 is SYDVKM. V lost 6 bases, J lost 6 bases, and 12 bases stayed unmatched. CDR3 sequence: CASSRLRTGGMKTQYF. The DNA of the CDR3 is TGTGCCAGCAGCCGGCTCCGGACAGGGGGCATGAAGACCCAGTACTTC. The entire variable domain, with the rest obtained from reference TRBV28 and TRBJ2-5, is as follows: DVKVTQSSRYLVKRTGEKVFLECVQDMDHENMFWYRQDPGLGLRLIYFSYDVKMKEKGDIPEGYSVSREKKERFSLILESASTNQTSMYLCASSRLRTGGMKTQYFGPGTRLLVL.

The J gene is TRBJ1-2, the V gene TRBV2; 7 bases agree with TRBD1. Germline trimming cut 7 bases from V and 2 bases from J; bases unmatched to any gene: 10. Germline V CDR1 and CDR2: SNHLY, FYNNEI. The CDR3 is made up of 15 amino acids. The chain's CDR3 is CASTYGTAGNYGYTF. Here the CDR3 DNA reads TGTGCCAGCACTTACGGGACAGCTGGAAACTATGGCTACACCTTC.

CDR3 sequence reads: CASSLHGQAYGYTF. CDR3 nucleotide sequence: TGTGCCAGCAGCCTCCATGGACAGGCCTATGGCTACACCTTC. This chain uses TRBV5-4 with TRBJ1-2; 7 nucleotides match TRBD1. The CDR3 runs 14 residues. The ends lost 4 bases at V and 4 bases at J; junction bases unmatched: 7. Germline values: CDR1 SGHNT, CDR2 YYREEE (reference sequence).

This clone was counted only a few times. V gene TRBV12-5 combines with J gene TRBJ2-1; D possibly corresponds to TRBD1 (7 bases). Germline CDR1 reads LGHNT; CDR2 reads FRNRAP. The CDR3 length is 13 residues. V was cut by 5 bases and J by 6 bases, with 11 bases left in between. CDR3 DNA: TGTGCTAGTGGTATGCGGGACAGCAATGAGCAGTTCTTC. Protein: CASGMRDSNEQFF.

J is TRBJ1-6 and V is TRBV7-2, with D maybe TRBD1 (5 bases). CDR1 is SGHTA, CDR2 FQGNSA, per germline. This CDR3 is 16 amino acids long. V was pared by 1 base and J by 9 bases, with 16 bases between. The CDR3 region has the DNA TGTGCCAGCAGCTTAGAGGGGAACGGCTTGAGTTCACCCCTCCACTTT. Protein sequence: CASSLEGNGLSSPLHF.

The chain is built from TRBV5-4 and TRBJ2-2; D not resolved. Germline CDR1 reads SGHNT; CDR2 reads YYREEE (reference sequence). Trimming pared 4 bases from V and 6 bases from J, leaving 13 bases between. The CDR3 length is 14 residues. The CDR3 DNA is TGTGCCAGCAGCATTCCGCACCGGGCCGGGGAGCTGTTTTTT. Its protein is CASSIPHRAGELFF.

J is TRBJ1-5 and V is TRBV4-3; D is unclear. V was cut by 0 bases and J by 3 bases, with 6 bases left in between. This CDR3 comprises 14 residues. From germline, CDR1 is LGHNA and CDR2 YSLEER. CDR3 bases: TGCGCCAGCAGCCAAGATTATTCCAATCAGCCCCAGCATTTT. This codes for CASSQDYSNQPQHF.

The chain has TRBV2 and TRBJ1-2, with D perhaps matching TRBD1 (5 bases). This CDR3 spans 14 amino acids. Between the trimmed V and J ends, which lost 7 bases and 5 bases, there was a span of 17 bases. Germline lookup yields CDR1 SNHLY and CDR2 FYNNEI. This CDR3 is CASIDSALGYGYTF. In DNA form, the CDR3 reads TGTGCCAGCATAGACAGCGCATTGGGATATGGCTACACCTTC. The variable domain in full, with the rest retrieved from reference TRBV2 and TRBJ1-2, is EPEVTQTPSHQVTQMGQEVILRCVPISNHLYFYWYRQILGQKVEFLVSFYNNEISEKSEIFDDQFSVERPDGSNFTLKIRSTKLEDSAMYFCASIDSALGYGYTFGSGTRLTVV.

This clone was observed once. The V gene is TRBV5-5, the J gene TRBJ2-5; 7 bases line up with TRBD2. CDR1 SGHKS and CDR2 YYEKEE come from the germline V gene (reference sequence). The CDR3 consists of 15 residues. V lost 4 bases to trimming and J lost 1 base; unmatched junction nucleotides: 7. The DNA of the CDR3 is TGTGCCAGCAGCCGCGGGGGAGGCCTCCAAGAGACCCAGTACTTC. Protein: CASSRGGGLQETQYF.

This clone was seen once. J is TRBJ1-3 and V is TRBV5-1; possible D gene TRBD1, 6 bases. This CDR3 is built from 14 residues. Deletions cut 4 bases from V and 0 bases from J, with 8 bases between. Germline CDR1 SGHRS, CDR2 YFSETQ. The chain's CDR3 is CASSLDSSGNTIYF. Written as DNA, the CDR3 is TGCGCCAGCAGCCTGGACAGCTCTGGAAACACCATATATTTT.

The rearrangement joins TRBV7-3 to TRBJ2-2, with 10 bases that match TRBD2. CDR1 and CDR2 (germline): SGHTA, FQGTGA. The junction had 7 bases not matched to a gene; V was cut back by 1 base and J by 2 bases. There are 18 residues in the CDR3. DNA of the CDR3: TGTGCCAGCAGCTTAAACGGACTAGCGGCCCTTAACACCGGGGAGCTGTTTTTT. It is translated as CASSLNGLAALNTGELFF.

The chain links TRBV2 to TRBJ2-5; a possible D gene is TRBD2 (6 bases). V dropped 6 bases and J dropped 0 bases, with 11 bases sitting between them. Looked up from germline, CDR1 is SNHLY and CDR2 is FYNNEI. The CDR3 is made up of 14 amino acids. The CDR3 is CASSKDYNQETQYF. Written as DNA, the CDR3 is TGTGCCAGCAGCAAGGACTACAACCAAGAGACCCAGTACTTC.